This T cell receptor (beta chain) emerged from a study of human T cells and chemical hapten exposure (dated by TCRdb to about 2021). Background on the whole study: For sensitization, 2% DPC in acetone was applied to an approximately 2 cm by approximately 2 cm area of upper inner arm skin. Patients additionally received weekly therapeutic DPC doses to the scalp throughout the roughly 25-week study period. Patch testing on the upper back used Finn chambers containing 0.01% DPC, with scoring done after 6 days according to International Contact Dermatitis Research Group standards. Most of the patients in the cohort were female, and the cohort covered alopecia areata with under or over 50% scalp involvement, alopecia totalis and alopecia universalis. The libraries were sequenced as a pool, and the TCR yield per sample differed mostly because of small variations in library volumes within the pool. This study followed changes in the peripheral blood TCR repertoire in vivo during primary and secondary sensitization of alopecia patients to the hapten diphenylcyclopropenone (DPC). Blood samples were taken from patients before sensitization (week 0) and at 2, 6 and about 24 weeks after DPC sensitization. For TCR sequencing, blood came from some 31 alopecia patients at anywhere from one to four time points (pre-sensitization, 2, 6 and 24 weeks). Both TCR alpha and TCR beta chains were sequenced from each blood RNA sample. Study-wide findings and limitations: Alopecia, a presumed autoimmune disease, was present in all patients, so the immune response of the patients might differ from that of healthy individuals. The number of PT1 expanded TCRs positively correlated with patch test score, significant at thresholds 8, 16 and 32 but not 4. Compared with pre-sensitization or healthy control sets, expanded TCRs formed significantly more large CDR3 similarity clusters, which is consistent with antigen-driven responses. No change with DPC sensitization was found in the number of TCRs above 1 in 1000 frequency, and no evidence of global repertoire structure alterations was found. After repeated subsampling, the strength of the expansion versus patch-test correlation and the threshold at which it became significant changed.

The sample's time point label is to be understood as: patch test 2, 6 weeks after DPC sensitization. The treatment or condition label of this sample denotes: therapeutic diphenylcyclopropenone sensitization with weekly scalp DPC. Total RNA was extracted from unfractionated whole blood that had been collected in Tempus Blood RNA tubes. At every patch-test visit, the blood draw took place before the patch test was put on. Eligible patients were aged 18 to 70, diagnosed with alopecia, deemed suitable for DPC therapy, and excluded if pregnant. Library preparation was by RACE. Instrument on record: NextSeq 500. During library preparation, unique molecular identifiers were attached to individual cDNA molecules so that TCRs could be counted in a quantitative, reproducible way. The study's processing was this. Samples had a median of around 92,000 TCRs, with a range from roughly 23,224 to 700,000. V, J and CDR3 annotation of the TCR reads was carried out using the Decombinator software suite. To make PS versus PT1 abundance plots, every sample was subsampled to the same number of TCRs (28,000). Expanded TCRs were defined as absent before sensitization and observed at least eight times at the 2-week time point. TCRdb reran the public reads through fastp at Q25 and MiXCR, keeping productive beta chains. Each CDR3 protein appears once, grouped with its most common genes and DNA. In this record, the V and J calls reflect TCRdb's handling and not the investigators' own analysis. The sample has 35,000 to 45,000 distinct CDR3 sequences on record, roughly 10% of them singletons. Clones ranked in the top ten supply about 14% of the sample.

A few counts support this clonotype. The antigen it binds to is not known. No base quality values were provided; no much bigger clone lies one nucleotide off. The CDR3, from cysteine to phenylalanine, totals 14 residues. Solely the CDR3 DNA is kept, with 42 bases framed from the first base. V loses 6 bases, J loses 0 bases, and the germline ends lie 8 bases apart. This sample comprised whole blood, obtained in connection with sensitization to the hapten diphenylcyclopropenone (DPC). Recombination joined TRBV12-3 or TRBV12-4 with TRBJ1-4, with the D gene not clear enough to name. This sequence originates from a woman in her 30s with alopecia areata. Some clones in this sample may be carry-over from other donors' samples. The nucleotide sequence reads TGTGCCAGCAGCCATTACACAACTAATGAAAAACTGTTTTTT. It encodes CASSHYTTNEKLFF.